This is a list of T cell receptor beta chains from one sample in a study of blood T cells in healthy people across ages. TCRdb independently ran MiXCR on the 5' RACE reads; one entry per CDR3 protein. The sample holds around 1,100,000 distinct CDR3 sequences, about two fifths seen once. Material for sequencing was blood. Receptors originate from a man younger than 35 in good health. Each CDR3 is given with its conserved first and last residue. Fields, in order: D gene, J gene, V gene, clone size, CDR3 length, CDR3 DNA, CDR3 protein. D genes are given only for firm matches. Clone size is not always given. Where it is, it says once, few, many or a class for expanded clones.

>NA|TRBJ1-2|TRBV12-3/TRBV12-4|many|13
TGTGCCAGCAGCCCCCTACGGGCCTATGGCTACACCTTC
CASSPLRAYGYTF
>NA|TRBJ1-2|TRBV6-2/TRBV6-3|NA|16
TGTGCCAGCAGTTACTCCCCCTCGACAGGTCCGGGGGGCTACACCTTC
CASSYSPSTGPGGYTF
>NA|TRBJ2-1|TRBV7-2|NA|16
TGTGCCAGCAGCTTATTATGGGGGGATAGCCTCAATGAGCAGTTCTTC
CASSLLWGDSLNEQFF
>NA|TRBJ2-1|TRBV9|NA|17
TGTGCCAGCAGCCAAACCCTGGGGTCGACTACCTACAATGAGCAGTTCTTC
CASSQTLGSTTYNEQFF
>TRBD1|TRBJ1-4|TRBV10-3|NA|13
TGTGCCATCACAGGGGGGCCTGGTGAAAAACTGTTTTTT
CAITGGPGEKLFF
>NA|TRBJ2-5|TRBV5-1|NA|15
TGCGCCAGCAGCTTGGATGGGGGCGCACACAATGAGCAGTACTTC
CASSLDGGAHNEQYF
>NA|TRBJ1-5|TRBV20-1|NA|15
TGCAGTGCTAGAAACAAGGATTTCGGCAATCAGCCCCAGCATTTT
CSARNKDFGNQPQHF
>NA|TRBJ2-3|TRBV20-1|few|15
TGCAGTGCTAGGATAGGTGGGGAAAGGGGTGATACGCAGTATTTT
CSARIGGERGDTQYF
>NA|TRBJ2-7|TRBV7-2|few|14
TGTGCCAGCAGCTTCGGTTCAAACAACTACGAGCAGTACTTC
CASSFGSNNYEQYF
>NA|TRBJ1-5|TRBV24-1|NA|15
TGTGCCACCAGTGATTTGCAGGAGGGACAACAGCCCCAGCATTTT
CATSDLQEGQQPQHF
>NA|TRBJ1-4|TRBV6-2/TRBV6-3|few|13
TGTGCCAGCAGTTTACGGGTTAATGAAAAACTGTTTTTT
CASSLRVNEKLFF
>TRBD2|TRBJ2-1|TRBV7-8|NA|18
TGTGCCAGCAGCTTAGTGGCGGGGGGCCGAAACGACCTCAATGAGCAGTTCTTC
CASSLVAGGRNDLNEQFF
>NA|TRBJ1-5|TRBV7-2|NA|13
TGTGCCAGCAGCTTAGAACAGAGGCAGCCCCAGCATTTT
CASSLEQRQPQHF
>NA|TRBJ2-2|TRBV7-2|few|14
TGTGCCAGCACGCAGCGCCCCGATACCGGGGAGCTGTTTTTT
CASTQRPDTGELFF
>NA|TRBJ2-7|TRBV7-6|NA|15
TGTGCCAGCAGCTTAGAACCTGGCAGCTCCTACGAGCAGTACTTC
CASSLEPGSSYEQYF
>NA|TRBJ1-2|TRBV10-3|many|13
TGTGCCATAACCGGGACGGCTTCCTATGGCTACACCTTC
CAITGTASYGYTF
>NA|TRBJ2-1|TRBV12-3/TRBV12-4|NA|17
TGTGCCAGCAGTTTCTTCACCCAGAACATACCCGACAATGAGCAGTTCTTC
CASSFFTQNIPDNEQFF